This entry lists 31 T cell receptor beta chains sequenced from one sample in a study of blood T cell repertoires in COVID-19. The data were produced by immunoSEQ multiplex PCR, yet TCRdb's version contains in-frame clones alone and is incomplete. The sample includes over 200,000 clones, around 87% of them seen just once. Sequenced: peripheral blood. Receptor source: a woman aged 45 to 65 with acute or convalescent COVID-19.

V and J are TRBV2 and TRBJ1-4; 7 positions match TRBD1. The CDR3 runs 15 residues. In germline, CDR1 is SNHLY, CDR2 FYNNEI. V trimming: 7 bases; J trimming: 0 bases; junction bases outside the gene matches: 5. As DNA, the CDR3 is TGTGCCAGCAAGGGACAGAGAGCAACTAATGAAAAACTGTTTTTT. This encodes CASKGQRATNEKLFF. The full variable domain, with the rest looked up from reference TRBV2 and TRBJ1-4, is EPEVTQTPSHQVTQMGQEVILRCVPISNHLYFYWYRQILGQKVEFLVSFYNNEISEKSEIFDDQFSVERPDGSNFTLKIRSTKLEDSAMYFCASKGQRATNEKLFFGSGTQLSVL.

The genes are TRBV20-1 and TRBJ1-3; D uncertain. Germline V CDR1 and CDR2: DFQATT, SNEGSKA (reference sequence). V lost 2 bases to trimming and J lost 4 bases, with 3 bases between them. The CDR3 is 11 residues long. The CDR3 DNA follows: TGCAGTGCTAGACAGGGAAACACCATATATTTT. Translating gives CSARQGNTIYF.

CDR3 protein: CASSQAYSGRYEQYF. CDR3 bases: TGTGCCAGCAGCCAAGCCTACAGCGGGAGATACGAGCAGTACTTC. The chain uses TRBV3-1 (or the pseudogene TRBV3-2) and TRBJ2-7; 8 bases match TRBD2. V lost 1 base to trimming and J lost 4 bases; unmatched junction nucleotides: 6. The CDR3 runs 15 residues. Germline V lookup: CDR1 LGHDT, CDR2 YNNKEL (reference sequence).

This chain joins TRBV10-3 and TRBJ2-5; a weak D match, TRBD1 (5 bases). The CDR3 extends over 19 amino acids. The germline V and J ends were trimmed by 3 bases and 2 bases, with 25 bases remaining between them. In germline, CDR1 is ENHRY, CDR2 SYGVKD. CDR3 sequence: CAISEGHPDDLGAQETQYF. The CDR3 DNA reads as TGTGCCATCAGTGAAGGGCACCCCGACGACCTAGGGGCACAAGAGACCCAGTACTTC.

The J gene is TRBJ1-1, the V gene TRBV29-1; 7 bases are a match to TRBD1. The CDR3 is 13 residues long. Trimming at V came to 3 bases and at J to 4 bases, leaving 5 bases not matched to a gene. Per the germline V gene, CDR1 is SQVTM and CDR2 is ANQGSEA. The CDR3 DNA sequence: TGCAGCGTTGATTCCAGGGGGGTCACTGAAGCTTTCTTT. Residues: CSVDSRGVTEAFF.

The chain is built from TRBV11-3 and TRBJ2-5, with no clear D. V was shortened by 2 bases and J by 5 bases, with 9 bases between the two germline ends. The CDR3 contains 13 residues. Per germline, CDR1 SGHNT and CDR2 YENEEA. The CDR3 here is CASSLWASETQYF. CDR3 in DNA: TGTGCCAGCAGCTTATGGGCAAGTGAGACCCAGTACTTC.

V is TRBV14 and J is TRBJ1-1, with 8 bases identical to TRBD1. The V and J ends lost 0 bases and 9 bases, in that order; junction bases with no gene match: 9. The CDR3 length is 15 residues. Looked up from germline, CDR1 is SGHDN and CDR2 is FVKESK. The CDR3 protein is CASSQDILAGGKAFF. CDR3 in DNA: TGTGCCAGCAGCCAAGATATACTGGCAGGGGGCAAAGCTTTCTTT.

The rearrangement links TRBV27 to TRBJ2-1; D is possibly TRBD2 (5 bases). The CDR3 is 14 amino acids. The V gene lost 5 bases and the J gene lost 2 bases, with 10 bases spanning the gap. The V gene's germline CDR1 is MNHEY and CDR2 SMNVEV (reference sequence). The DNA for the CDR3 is TGTGCCAGCAGTCAGACCGGGACCTACAATGAGCAGTTCTTC. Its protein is CASSQTGTYNEQFF.

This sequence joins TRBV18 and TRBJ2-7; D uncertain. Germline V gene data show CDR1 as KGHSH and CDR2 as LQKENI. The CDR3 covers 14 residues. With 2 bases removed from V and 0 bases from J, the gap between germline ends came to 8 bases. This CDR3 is CASSPSTVSYEQYF. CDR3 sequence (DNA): TGTGCCAGCTCACCAAGTACGGTCTCCTACGAGCAGTACTTC. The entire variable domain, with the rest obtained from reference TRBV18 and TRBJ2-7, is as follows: NAGVMQNPRHLVRRRGQEARLRCSPMKGHSHVYWYRQLPEEGLKFMVYLQKENIIDESGMPKERFSAEFPKEGPSILRIQQVVRGDSAAYFCASSPSTVSYEQYFGPGTRLTVT.

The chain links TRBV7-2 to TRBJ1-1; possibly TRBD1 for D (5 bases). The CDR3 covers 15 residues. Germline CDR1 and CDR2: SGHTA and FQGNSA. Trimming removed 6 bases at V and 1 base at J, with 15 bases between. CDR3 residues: CASSLRSGSNTEAFF. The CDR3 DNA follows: TGTGCCAGCAGTCTTAGATCAGGGTCGAACACTGAAGCTTTCTTT.

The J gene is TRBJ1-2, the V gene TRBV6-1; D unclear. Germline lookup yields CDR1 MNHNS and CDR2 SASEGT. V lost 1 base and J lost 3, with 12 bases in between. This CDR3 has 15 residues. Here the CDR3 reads CASSEEWSGDYGYTF. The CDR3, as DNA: TGTGCCAGCAGTGAAGAATGGTCCGGGGACTATGGCTACACCTTC.

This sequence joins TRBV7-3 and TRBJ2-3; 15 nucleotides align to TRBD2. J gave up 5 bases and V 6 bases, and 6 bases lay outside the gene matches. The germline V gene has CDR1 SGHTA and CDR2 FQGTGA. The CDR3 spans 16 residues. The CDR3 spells CASSPGLAGGVDTQYF. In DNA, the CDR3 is TGTGCCAGCAGTCCCGGACTAGCGGGAGGGGTAGATACGCAGTATTTT.

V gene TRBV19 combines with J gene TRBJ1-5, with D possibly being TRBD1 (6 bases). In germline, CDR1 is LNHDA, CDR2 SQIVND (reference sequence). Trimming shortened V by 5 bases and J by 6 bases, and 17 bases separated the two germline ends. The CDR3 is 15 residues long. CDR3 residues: CASSSQGTVSQPQHF. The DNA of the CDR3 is TGTGCCAGTAGTTCTCAGGGGACGGTTAGTCAGCCCCAGCATTTT.

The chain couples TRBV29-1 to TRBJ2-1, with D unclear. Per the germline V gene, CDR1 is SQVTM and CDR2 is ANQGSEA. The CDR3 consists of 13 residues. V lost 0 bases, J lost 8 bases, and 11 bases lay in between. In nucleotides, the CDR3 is TGCAGCGTTGAAGAGACGCGACTCCATGAGCAGTTCTTC. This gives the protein CSVEETRLHEQFF.

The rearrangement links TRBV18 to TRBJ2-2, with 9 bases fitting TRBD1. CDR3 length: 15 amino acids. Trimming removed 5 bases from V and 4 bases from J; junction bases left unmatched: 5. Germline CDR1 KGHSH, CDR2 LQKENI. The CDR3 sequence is CASSLQGAFTGELFF. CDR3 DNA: TGTGCCAGCTCATTACAGGGGGCTTTCACCGGGGAGCTGTTTTTT.

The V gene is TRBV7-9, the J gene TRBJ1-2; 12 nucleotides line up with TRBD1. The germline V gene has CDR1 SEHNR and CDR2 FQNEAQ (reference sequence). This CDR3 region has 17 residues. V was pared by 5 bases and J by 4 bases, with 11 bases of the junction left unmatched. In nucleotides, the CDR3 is TGTGCCAGCAGCGCGGGGCGGGGACAGGGGGCGAGCTATGGCTACACCTTC. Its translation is CASSAGRGQGASYGYTF. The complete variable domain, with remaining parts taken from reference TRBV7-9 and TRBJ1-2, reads DTGVSQNPRHKITKRGQNVTFRCDPISEHNRLYWYRQTLGQGPEFLTYFQNEAQLEKSRLLSDRFSAERPKGSFSTLEIQRTEQGDSAMYLCASSAGRGQGASYGYTFGSGTRLTVV.

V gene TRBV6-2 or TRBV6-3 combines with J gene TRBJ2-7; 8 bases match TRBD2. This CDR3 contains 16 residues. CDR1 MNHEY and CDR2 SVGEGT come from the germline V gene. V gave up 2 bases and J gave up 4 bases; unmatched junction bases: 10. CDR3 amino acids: CASSYDLRLALYEQYF. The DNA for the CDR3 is TGTGCCAGCAGTTACGATTTGAGACTAGCGTTATACGAGCAGTACTTC.

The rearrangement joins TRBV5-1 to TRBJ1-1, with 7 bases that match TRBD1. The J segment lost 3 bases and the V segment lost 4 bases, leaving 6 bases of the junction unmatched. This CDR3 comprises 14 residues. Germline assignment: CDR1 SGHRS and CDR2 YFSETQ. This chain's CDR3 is CASSPRGWDTEAFF. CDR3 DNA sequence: TGCGCCAGCAGCCCCAGGGGGTGGGACACTGAAGCTTTCTTT.

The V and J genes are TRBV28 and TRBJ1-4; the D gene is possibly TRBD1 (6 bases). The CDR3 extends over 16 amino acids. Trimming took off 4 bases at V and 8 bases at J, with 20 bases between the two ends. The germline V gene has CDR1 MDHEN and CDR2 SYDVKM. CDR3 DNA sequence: TGTGCCAGCAGTTCCGCCCCACCGGAGGACAGAGAAAAACTGTTTTTT. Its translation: CASSSAPPEDREKLFF.

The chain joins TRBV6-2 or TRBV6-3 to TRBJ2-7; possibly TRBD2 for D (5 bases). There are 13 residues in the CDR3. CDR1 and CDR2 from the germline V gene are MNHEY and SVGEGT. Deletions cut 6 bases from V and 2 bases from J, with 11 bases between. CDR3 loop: CASSPEAAYEQYF. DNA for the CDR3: TGTGCCAGCAGCCCGGAGGCTGCCTACGAGCAGTACTTC.

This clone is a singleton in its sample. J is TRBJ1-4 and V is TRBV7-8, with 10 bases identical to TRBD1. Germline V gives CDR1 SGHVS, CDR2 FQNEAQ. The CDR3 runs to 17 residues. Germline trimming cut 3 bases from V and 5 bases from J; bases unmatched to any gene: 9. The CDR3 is CASSFRDRGLRNEKLFF. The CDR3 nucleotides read TGTGCCAGCAGCTTCCGGGACAGGGGCTTGCGGAATGAAAAACTGTTTTTT.

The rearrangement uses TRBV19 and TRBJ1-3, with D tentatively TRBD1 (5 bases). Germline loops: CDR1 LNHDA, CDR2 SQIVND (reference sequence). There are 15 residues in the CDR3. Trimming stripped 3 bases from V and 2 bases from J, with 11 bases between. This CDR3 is CASSIRARAGNTIYF. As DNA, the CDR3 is TGTGCCAGTAGTATCAGGGCTAGGGCTGGAAACACCATATATTTT.

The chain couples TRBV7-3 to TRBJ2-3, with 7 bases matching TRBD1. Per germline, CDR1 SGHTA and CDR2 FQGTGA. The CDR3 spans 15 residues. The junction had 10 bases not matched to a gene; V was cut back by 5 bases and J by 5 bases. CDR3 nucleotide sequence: TGTGCCAGCAGCCCTACTCCGGGACAGCAAGATACGCAGTATTTT. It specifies CASSPTPGQQDTQYF.

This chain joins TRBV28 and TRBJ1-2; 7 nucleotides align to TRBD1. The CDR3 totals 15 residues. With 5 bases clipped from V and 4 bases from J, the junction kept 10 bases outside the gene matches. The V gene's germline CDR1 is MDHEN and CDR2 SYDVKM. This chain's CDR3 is CASSRQGRGRYGYTF. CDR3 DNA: TGTGCCAGCAGTAGACAGGGCCGGGGGCGCTATGGCTACACCTTC.

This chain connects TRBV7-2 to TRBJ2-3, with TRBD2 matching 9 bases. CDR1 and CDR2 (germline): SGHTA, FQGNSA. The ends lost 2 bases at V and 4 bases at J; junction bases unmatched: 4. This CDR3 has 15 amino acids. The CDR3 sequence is CASSLLGLAPDTQYF. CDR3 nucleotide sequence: TGTGCCAGCAGCTTACTTGGACTAGCGCCAGATACGCAGTATTTT.

DNA of the CDR3: TGTGCCAGTAGTTCCAGGGGACTAGCGGCCTACAATGAGCAGTTCTTC. Encoded protein: CASSSRGLAAYNEQFF. The V and J genes are TRBV19 and TRBJ2-1, with 11 bases fitting TRBD2. The V segment lost 5 bases and the J segment 2 bases; nucleotides outside the gene matches: 5. Germline CDR1 reads LNHDA; CDR2 reads SQIVND (reference sequence). The CDR3 has 16 amino acids.

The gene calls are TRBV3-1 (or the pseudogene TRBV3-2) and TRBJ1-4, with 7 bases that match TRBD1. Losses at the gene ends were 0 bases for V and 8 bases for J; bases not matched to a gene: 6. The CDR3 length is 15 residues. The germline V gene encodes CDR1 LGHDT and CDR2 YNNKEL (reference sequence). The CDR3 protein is CASSQDLNRGEKLFF. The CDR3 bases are TGTGCCAGCAGCCAAGATCTAAACAGGGGAGAAAAACTGTTTTTT.

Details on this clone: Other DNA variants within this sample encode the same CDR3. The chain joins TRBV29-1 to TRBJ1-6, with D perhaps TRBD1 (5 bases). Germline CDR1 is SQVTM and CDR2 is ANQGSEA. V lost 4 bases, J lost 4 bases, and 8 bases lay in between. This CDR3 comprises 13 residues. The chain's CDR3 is CSVGDSYNSPLHF. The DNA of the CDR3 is TGCAGCGTTGGAGACAGTTATAATTCACCCCTCCACTTT.

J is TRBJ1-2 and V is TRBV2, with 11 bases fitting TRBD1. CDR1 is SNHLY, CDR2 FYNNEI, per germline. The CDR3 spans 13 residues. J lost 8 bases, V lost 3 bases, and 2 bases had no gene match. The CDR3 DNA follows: TGTGCCAGCAGTGAGGACAGGGGGCTGGGCTACACCTTC. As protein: CASSEDRGLGYTF.

CDR3 DNA sequence: TGTGCCAGCATGGGAGGGGCTGGGAATTCACCCCTCCACTTT. Amino acids: CASMGGAGNSPLHF. The chain combines TRBV9 with TRBJ1-6; the D gene is possibly TRBD1 (5 bases). In germline, CDR1 is SGDLS, CDR2 YYNGEE. Trimming removed 6 bases at V and 7 bases at J, with 14 bases between. The CDR3 length is 14 residues.

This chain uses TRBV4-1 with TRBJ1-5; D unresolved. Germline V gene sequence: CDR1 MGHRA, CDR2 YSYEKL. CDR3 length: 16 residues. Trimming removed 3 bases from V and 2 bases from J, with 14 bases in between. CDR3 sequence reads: CASSQTGVRGNQPQHF. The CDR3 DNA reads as TGCGCCAGCAGCCAGACCGGGGTTCGGGGCAATCAGCCCCAGCATTTT.